This is a list of T cell receptor beta chains from one sample in a study of shared clonotypes between healthy human individuals. The repertoire was sequenced with immunoSEQ multiplex PCR; TCRdb's copy has only in-frame clones and lacks some. The sample has over 2 million clones; 85% to 95% are singletons. Sequenced sample: naive CD4+ T cells from PBMCs. These receptor sequences come from a man between 18 and 29 years old in good health. Some clones in this sample may be carry-over from other donors' samples. The CDR3 runs from the conserved cysteine through the conserved F or W. A D gene is named only where the DNA matches it firmly. Not all rows give a size; the values are once, few, many and, for expanded clones, a class.

clone size	D gene	J gene	V gene	CDR3 DNA	CDR3 protein
.	.	TRBJ1-4	TRBV27	TGTGCCAGCAAAGGGTGGGGATTCGGTGAAAAACTGTTTTTT	CASKGWGFGEKLFF
.	.	TRBJ1-5	TRBV29-1	TGCAGCGTTGGAGACTGGTATCAGCCCCAGCATTTT	CSVGDWYQPQHF
.	.	TRBJ1-2	TRBV7-2	TGTGCCAGCAGCGACCGGGGGGCCGTGTATGGCTACACCTTC	CASSDRGAVYGYTF
.	.	TRBJ1-1	TRBV18	TGTGCCAGCTCCCCGACCCCTTTAAGCACTGAAGCTTTCTTT	CASSPTPLSTEAFF
.	.	TRBJ2-4	TRBV4-1	TGCGCCAGCAGCCAAGTTTGGAGGGCCGGAAACATTCAGTACTTC	CASSQVWRAGNIQYF
few	.	TRBJ2-7	TRBV19	TGTGCCAGTAGTATAGTCCGTGGGCAGCACTACGAGCAGTACTTC	CASSIVRGQHYEQYF
.	.	TRBJ2-7	TRBV5-6	TGTGCCAGCAGCTTGGCATCCGCCCAGGGTGGAAATGTGCAGTACTTC	CASSLASAQGGNVQYF
.	.	TRBJ2-7	TRBV27	TGTGCCAGCAGTTTATCGGTAGGTCCGTCTTACGAGCAGTACTTC	CASSLSVGPSYEQYF
.	.	TRBJ1-4	TRBV4-3	TGCGCCAGCAGCCCACTCGTCCCAGGGGAACTGTTTTTT	CASSPLVPGELFF
.	.	TRBJ2-3	TRBV5-1	TGCGCCAGCAGCATATCCATCGCAGATACGCAGTATTTT	CASSISIADTQYF
once	.	TRBJ2-7	TRBV27	TGTGCCAGCAGTTTAGGCAGGGGAAGGTACGAGCAGTACTTC	CASSLGRGRYEQYF
.	.	TRBJ2-2	TRBV6-5	TGTGCCAGCAGAACCCCGGCGGGAAACACCGGGGAGCTGTTTTTT	CASRTPAGNTGELFF
.	.	TRBJ1-4	TRBV18	TGTGCCAGCTCACTGCCCGGGTCGAGAAGGAGTGAAAAACTGTTTTTT	CASSLPGSRRSEKLFF
.	TRBD2	TRBJ2-1	TRBV30	TGTGCCTGGAGTGTATCGCGGGAGGGCCATGAGCAGTTCTTC	CAWSVSREGHEQFF
.	TRBD1	TRBJ2-7	TRBV28	TGTGCCAGCAGTTTTGGCTCGTCGTACTTATCCTCGGGACAGGGAAACTACGAGCAGTACTTC	CASSFGSSYLSSGQGNYEQYF
.	TRBD2	TRBJ2-5	TRBV29-1	TGCAGCGTTGCCTTGACTAGCGGGAGTTTGGGGAACGTTGGGACCCAGTACTTC	CSVALTSGSLGNVGTQYF
.	.	TRBJ1-1	TRBV5-1	TGCGCCAGCAGCTTGGAGCCAGCAATGAACACTGAAGCTTTCTTT	CASSLEPAMNTEAFF
.	.	TRBJ1-1	TRBV7-2	TGTGCCAGCAGCTCGTGGACAGCCGGCCCTGAAGCTTTCTTT	CASSSWTAGPEAFF
.	TRBD1	TRBJ2-5	TRBV5-6	TGTGCCAGCAGCCCCTCGGGACAGGGAATGGAGACCCAGTACTTC	CASSPSGQGMETQYF
.	TRBD1	TRBJ1-2	TRBV28	TGTGCCAGCAGTTCGTACTCCGTACCAGGGGGCAACTATGGCTACACCTTC	CASSSYSVPGGNYGYTF
.	.	TRBJ2-5	TRBV6-1	TGTGCCAGCAGTGAACAGGGTGGGGAGACCCAGTACTTC	CASSEQGGETQYF
.	TRBD2	TRBJ2-2	TRBV5-1	TGCGCCAGCAGCTTGGTTCTAGCGGGGGCGAACACCGGGGAGCTGTTTTTT	CASSLVLAGANTGELFF
.	.	TRBJ1-3	TRBV4-2	TGTGCCAGCAGCCAAGAAACGGCCGCCTCTGGAAACACCATATATTTT	CASSQETAASGNTIYF
.	.	TRBJ2-1	TRBV18	TGTGCCAGCTCACCACCGGTGTCAGGGCAGTTCTTC	CASSPPVSGQFF
.	TRBD2	TRBJ2-7	TRBV30	TGTGCCTGGGCAAGCGGGAGGTCCTCCTACGAGCAGTACTTC	CAWASGRSSYEQYF
.	.	TRBJ2-1	TRBV18	TGTGCCAGCTCACCCCTCTACGTCGGCGGGACCAATGAGCAGTTCTTC	CASSPLYVGGTNEQFF
.	TRBD2	TRBJ2-1	TRBV5-1	TGCGCCAGCAGCACTAGGACTAGAACCTACAATGAGCAGTTCTTC	CASSTRTRTYNEQFF
.	.	TRBJ1-2	TRBV25-1	TGTGCCAGCAGCTTACAGGGATGGGGCTACACCTTC	CASSLQGWGYTF
once	.	TRBJ1-1	TRBV19	TGTGCCAGTAGTATAGCATCGGGGATCAACACTGAAGCTTTCTTT	CASSIASGINTEAFF
.	.	TRBJ2-5	TRBV10-2	TGCGCCAGCCGATCCCCAGCGGGCCCAGAGACCCAGTACTTC	CASRSPAGPETQYF
.	.	TRBJ1-1	TRBV6-1	TGTGCCAGCAGTTTCGGGGCTGAAGCTTTCTTT	CASSFGAEAFF
.	.	TRBJ2-5	TRBV5-1	TGCGCCAGCAGCCCTCAAGCAAGGGAGGTCCAAGAGACCCAGTACTTC	CASSPQAREVQETQYF
.	TRBD1	TRBJ1-2	TRBV28	TGTGCCAGCAGTTTATCTCCAGGGGGGCACTACTATGGCTACACCTTC	CASSLSPGGHYYGYTF
.	TRBD2	TRBJ2-3	TRBV5-1	TGCGCCAGCAGCCCTCGGACTAGCGGGAGGGCCACAGATACGCAGTATTTT	CASSPRTSGRATDTQYF
.	TRBD1	TRBJ1-6	TRBV28	TGTGCCGCCAGGGGGTATAATTCACCCCTCCACTTT	CAARGYNSPLHF
.	TRBD2	TRBJ2-1	TRBV7-3	TGTGCCAGCAGCTTAACGGGACTAACCAATGAGCAGTTCTTC	CASSLTGLTNEQFF
.	TRBD2	TRBJ2-5	TRBV4-1	TGCGCCAGCAGCCAATATAGCGGGCAGACCGGGGAGCAGTACTTC	CASSQYSGQTGEQYF
.	.	TRBJ2-7	TRBV12-5	TGTGCTAGTGGCCTCATTGTATGGGAGAGCTCCTACGAGCAGTACTTC	CASGLIVWESSYEQYF
.	.	TRBJ2-5	TRBV7-9	TGTGCCAGCAGCGAGAGTGGGGGAGGCGAGACCCAGTACTTC	CASSESGGGETQYF
.	.	TRBJ2-7	TRBV11-1	TGTGCCAGCAGCATCAGCTTAATCGGCTACGAGCAGTACTTC	CASSISLIGYEQYF
.	.	TRBJ1-1	TRBV28	TGTGCCAGCAGTCCCCCCTCAAACAGAGACACTGAAGCTTTCTTT	CASSPPSNRDTEAFF
.	TRBD2	TRBJ2-7	TRBV4-3	TGCGCCAGCAGCCGTCGAGCGGGGACTAGGAACTACGAGCAGTACTTC	CASSRRAGTRNYEQYF
.	TRBD2	TRBJ2-2	TRBV30	TGTGCCTTCCCCTCGGCTAGCGGGGGCGGGGAGCTGTTTTTT	CAFPSASGGGELFF
.	TRBD1	TRBJ1-1	TRBV5-4	TGTGCCAGCAGCTTGGAGCAGGGGGACACTGAAGCTTTCTTT	CASSLEQGDTEAFF
.	.	TRBJ2-7	TRBV28	TGTGCCAGCAGTTTAGTGAGTCCCTACGAGCAGTACTTC	CASSLVSPYEQYF
.	.	TRBJ1-3	TRBV28	TGTGCCAGCAGTTTCCGGGTTGGAAACACCATATATTTT	CASSFRVGNTIYF
.	.	TRBJ1-6	TRBV7-2	TGTGCCAGCAGCTTAGTAGGCCAGCTCAATTCACCCCTCCACTTT	CASSLVGQLNSPLHF
.	TRBD2	TRBJ2-2	TRBV7-2	TGTGCCAGCAGCCAGGGACTAGCGGGAGGAGGCACCGGGGAGCTGTTTTTT	CASSQGLAGGGTGELFF
.	.	TRBJ1-2	TRBV18	TGTGCCAGCTCACCAACCAGAACGGGGACTGTGCTTGGCTACACCTTC	CASSPTRTGTVLGYTF
.	.	TRBJ2-2	TRBV5-6	TGTGCCAGCAGCTTGGATGTGGGAGAGGCCACCGGGGAGCTGTTTTTT	CASSLDVGEATGELFF
once	.	TRBJ1-2	TRBV25-1	TGTGCCAGCAGCTGGGGGTCCTATGGCTACACCTTC	CASSWGSYGYTF
.	.	TRBJ2-2	TRBV5-1	TGCGCCAGCAGCCCCACCCCCCCGGGTTGGAACACCGGGGAGCTGTTTTTT	CASSPTPPGWNTGELFF
.	TRBD1	TRBJ1-2	TRBV5-1	TGCGCCAGCAGGTTGCGTGGACAGGGTAACTATGGCTACACCTTC	CASRLRGQGNYGYTF
.	TRBD2	TRBJ2-5	TRBV7-7	TGTGCCAGCAGCTTGCGGGAGGGCCGGGGCCAAGAGACCCAGTACTTC	CASSLREGRGQETQYF